The entry below gives a single T cell receptor (beta chain) sequence along with its context. Its antigen remains unidentified. The data were obtained in a study of T cell responses to AZD1222 COVID-19 vaccine. CDR1 and CDR2 from the germline V gene are MDHEN and SYDVKM. Trimming cost V 0 bases and J 0 bases, with 9 bases left between them. The CDR3 is made up of 16 amino acids. Notes on the study in general: CD4 TCRs covered the whole spike, strongest at regions 160-218 and 743-854. Females made up more of the donors, who were largely white British, and clonal diversity may have come out too low.

Clones were read by immunoSEQ multiplex PCR, and TCRdb kept only the in-frame ones, dropping some. The data contain 180,000 or so clones, around 92% of them singletons. This receptor was taken from an adult who received the AZD1222 COVID-19 vaccine. Here the sequenced sample was peripheral blood, taken 28 days after the second AZD1222 dose. V and J are TRBV28 and TRBJ1-5, with D unresolved. The DNA for the CDR3 is TGTGCCAGCAGTTTATGGGCAGATTATAGCAATCAGCCCCAGCATTTT. Its protein is CASSLWADYSNQPQHF.